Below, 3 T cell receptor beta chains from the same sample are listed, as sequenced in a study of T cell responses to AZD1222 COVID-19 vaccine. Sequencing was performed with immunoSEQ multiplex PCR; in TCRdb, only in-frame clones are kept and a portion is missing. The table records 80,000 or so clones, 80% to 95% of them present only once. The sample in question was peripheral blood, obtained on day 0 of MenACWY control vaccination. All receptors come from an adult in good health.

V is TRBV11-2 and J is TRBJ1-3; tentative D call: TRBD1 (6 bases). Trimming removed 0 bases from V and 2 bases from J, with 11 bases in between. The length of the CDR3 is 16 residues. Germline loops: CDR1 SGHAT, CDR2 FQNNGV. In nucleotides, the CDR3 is TGTGCCAGCAGCTTAGATCTGGACAGAACTGGAAACACCATATATTTT. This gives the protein CASSLDLDRTGNTIYF.

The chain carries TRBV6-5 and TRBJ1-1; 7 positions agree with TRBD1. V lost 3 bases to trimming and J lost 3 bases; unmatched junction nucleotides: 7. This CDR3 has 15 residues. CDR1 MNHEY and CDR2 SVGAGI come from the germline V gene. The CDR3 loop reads CASSYTGVLDTEAFF. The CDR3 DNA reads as TGTGCCAGCAGTTATACAGGGGTATTGGACACTGAAGCTTTCTTT.

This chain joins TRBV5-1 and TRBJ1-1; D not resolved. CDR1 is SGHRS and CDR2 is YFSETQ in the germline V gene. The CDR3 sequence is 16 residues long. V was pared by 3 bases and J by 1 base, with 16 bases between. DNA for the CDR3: TGCGCCAGCAGCTCGGACGGCCCGGGCCGGAACACTGAAGCTTTCTTT. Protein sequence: CASSSDGPGRNTEAFF.